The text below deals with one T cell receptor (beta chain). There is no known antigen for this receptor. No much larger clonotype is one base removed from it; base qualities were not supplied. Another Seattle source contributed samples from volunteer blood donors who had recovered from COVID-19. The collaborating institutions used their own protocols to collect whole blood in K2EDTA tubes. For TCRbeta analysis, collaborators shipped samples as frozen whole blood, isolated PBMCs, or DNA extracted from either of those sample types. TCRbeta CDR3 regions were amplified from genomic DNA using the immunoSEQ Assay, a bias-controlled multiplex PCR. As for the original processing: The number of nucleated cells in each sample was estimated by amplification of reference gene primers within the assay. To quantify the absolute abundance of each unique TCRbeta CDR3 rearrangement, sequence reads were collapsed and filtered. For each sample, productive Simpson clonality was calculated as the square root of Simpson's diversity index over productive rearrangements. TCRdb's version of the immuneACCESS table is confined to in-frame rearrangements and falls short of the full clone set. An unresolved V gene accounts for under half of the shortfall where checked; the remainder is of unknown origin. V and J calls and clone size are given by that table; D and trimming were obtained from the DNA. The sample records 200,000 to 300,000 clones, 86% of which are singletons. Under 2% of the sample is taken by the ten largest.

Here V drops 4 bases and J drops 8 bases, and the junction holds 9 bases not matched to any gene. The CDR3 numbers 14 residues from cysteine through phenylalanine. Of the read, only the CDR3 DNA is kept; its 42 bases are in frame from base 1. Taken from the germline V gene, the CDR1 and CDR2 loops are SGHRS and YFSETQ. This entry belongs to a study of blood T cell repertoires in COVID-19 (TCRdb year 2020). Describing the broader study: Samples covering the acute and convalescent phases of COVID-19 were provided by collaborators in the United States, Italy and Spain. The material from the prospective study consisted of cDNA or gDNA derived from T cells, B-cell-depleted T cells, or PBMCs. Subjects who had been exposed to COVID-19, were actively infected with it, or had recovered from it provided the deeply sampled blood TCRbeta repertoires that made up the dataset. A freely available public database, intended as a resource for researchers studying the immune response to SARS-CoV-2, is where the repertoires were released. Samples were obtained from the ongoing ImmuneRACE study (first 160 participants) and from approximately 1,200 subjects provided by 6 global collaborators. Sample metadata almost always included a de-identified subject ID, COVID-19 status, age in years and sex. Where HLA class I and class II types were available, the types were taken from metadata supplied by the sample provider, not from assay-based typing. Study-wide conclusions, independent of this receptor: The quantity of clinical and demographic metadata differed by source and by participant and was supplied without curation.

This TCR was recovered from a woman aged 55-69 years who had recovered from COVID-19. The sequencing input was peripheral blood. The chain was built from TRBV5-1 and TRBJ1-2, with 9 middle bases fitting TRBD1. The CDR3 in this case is CASSVGQGARGYTF. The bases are TGCGCCAGCAGCGTGGGACAGGGTGCTCGAGGCTACACCTTC.